This note documents a single T cell receptor beta chain sequence. No antigen is known for it. The data were obtained in a study of T cell repertoires in cytomegalovirus infection. TCRdb used MiXCR to reprocess the reads, holding one entry per CDR3 protein. The sample includes some 230,000 distinct CDR3 sequences, over 20% seen only once; the top ten take 15% to 20%. General study findings and limits: Dominant in the ex vivo response were TCR beta clonotypes restricted by HLA-C and specific for CMV.

Looked up from germline, CDR1 is MGHRA and CDR2 is YSYEKL. Trimming stripped 1 base from V and 5 bases from J, with 20 bases between. The CDR3 consists of 18 residues. This clonotype was obtained from a human donor in good health (CMV status not recorded). Some clones in this sample may be carry-over from other donors' samples. The chain has TRBV4-1 and TRBJ1-4; D is undetermined. Sequencing used CD8+ T cells from PBMCs. The CDR3 region has the DNA TGCGCCAGCAGCCAAGTCCCCCCGGACCGGGTTCCGAATGAAAAACTGTTTTTT. It is translated as CASSQVPPDRVPNEKLFF.